This T cell receptor beta chain came from a study of siplizumab effects on memory and regulatory T cells. In the case of this clone: Its antigen remains unidentified.

Profiling relied on immunoSEQ multiplex PCR, and the TCRdb table lists in-frame clones only, not all of them. Found here are about 100,000 clones, 75% to 95% of them singletons; the top ten hold roughly 2.7%. V was cut by 4 bases and J by 0 bases, with 8 bases left in between. The CDR3 has 13 amino acids. The V gene's germline CDR1 is SGHKS and CDR2 YYEKEE (reference sequence). Study-level points and caveats: Phenotypic classification as naive or memory proved unattainable for roughly 75-97% of proliferating CD4+ or CD8+ clones.

The chain joins TRBV5-5 to TRBJ2-7, with D tentatively TRBD2 (6 bases). The sequence was collected from a human donor in good health. Some clones in this sample may be carry-over from other donors' samples. Source material: CD4+ T cells sorted from blood. The CDR3 reads CASSLANSYEQYF. CDR3 sequence (DNA): TGTGCCAGCAGCCTAGCGAACTCCTACGAGCAGTACTTC.